The 22 T cell receptor beta chains in this list originate from one sample, sequenced in a study of T cells in Graves' hyperthyroidism and ophthalmopathy. Amplification yielded TCR beta CDR3 regions, with RNA transcripts as the source. With the HTBI primer set, the TCR CDR3 went through a first round of RT-PCR. TCRdb processed the multiplex PCR reads anew with MiXCR; each CDR3 protein has one entry. The sample lists roughly 280,000 distinct CDR3 sequences, around 20% occurring once. The sequenced material came from blood. The source is a man aged 30-40 years with Graves' ophthalmopathy.

A few counts support this clonotype. The V and J genes are TRBV12-5 and TRBJ2-5; TRBD2 agrees at 11 bases. Germline CDR1 is LGHNT and CDR2 is FRNRAP. Trimming at V came to 4 bases and at J to 2 bases, leaving 9 bases not matched to a gene. The CDR3 is made up of 17 amino acids. The DNA for the CDR3 is TGTGCTAGTGGTTCTTCAAAGACTAGCGGGACACAAGAGACCCAGTACTTC. Its translation is CASGSSKTSGTQETQYF.

The chain couples TRBV2 to TRBJ2-7; D gene unclear. V gave up 5 bases and J gave up 7 bases, with 9 bases separating them. Per the germline V gene, CDR1 is SNHLY and CDR2 is FYNNEI. The CDR3 extends over 11 amino acids. The CDR3 sequence: CASSNPEEQYF. CDR3 bases: TGTGCCAGCAGTAACCCCGAGGAGCAGTACTTC.

Here the CDR3 reads CASSGGTVGANVLTF. In nucleotides, the CDR3 is TGTGCCAGCAGCGGAGGGACAGTCGGGGCCAACGTCCTGACTTTC. This sequence joins TRBV11-1 and TRBJ2-6; D might be TRBD1 (7 bases). Deletions cut 5 bases from V and 4 bases from J, with 12 bases between. The CDR3 runs 15 residues. Germline lookup yields CDR1 SGHAT and CDR2 FQDESV (reference sequence). Drawing the rest from reference TRBV11-1 and TRBJ2-6, the complete variable domain is EAEVAQSPRYKITEKSQAVAFWCDPISGHATLYWYRQILGQGPELLVQFQDESVVDDSQLPKDRFSAERLKGVDSTLKIQPAELGDSAMYLCASSGGTVGANVLTFGAGSRLTVL.

V usage is TRBV6-1 and J usage is TRBJ2-5; 8 nucleotides line up with TRBD2. Germline lookup yields CDR1 MNHNS and CDR2 SASEGT. The ends lost 7 bases at V and 3 bases at J; junction bases unmatched: 1. The CDR3 totals 12 residues. CDR3 bases: TGTGCCAGCACGGGGGGGAAAGAGACCCAGTACTTC. Amino acids: CASTGGKETQYF.

This clonotype showed up many times. The chain uses TRBV27 and TRBJ2-2; tentative D call: TRBD1 (5 bases). The CDR3 covers 15 residues. V lost 0 bases and J lost 6, with 11 bases in between. The germline V gene has CDR1 MNHEY and CDR2 SMNVEV (reference sequence). The CDR3 DNA sequence: TGTGCCAGCAGTTTATCAGGGGAAGGGGCCGGGGAGCTGTTTTTT. This sequence encodes CASSLSGEGAGELFF.

J is TRBJ1-2 and V is TRBV4-2; D not resolved. V lost 0 bases to trimming and J lost 6 bases, with 8 bases between them. Germline V gene sequence: CDR1 LGHNA, CDR2 YNFKEQ. This CDR3 comprises 13 residues. The CDR3 nucleotides are TGTGCCAGCAGCCAAGAAGTCCGAAATGGCTACACCTTC. This encodes CASSQEVRNGYTF.

Comments on this clonotype: A much larger clone differs by one base, so this may be a read error. The chain links TRBV30 to TRBJ1-1, with no clear D. Germline CDR1 GTSNPN, CDR2 SVGIG (reference sequence). The CDR3 has 14 amino acids. Written as DNA, the CDR3 is TGTGCCTGGAGCCCCTCTCACATGAACACTGAAGCTTCCTTT. It encodes CAWSPSHMNTEASF.

Concerning this clonotype itself: This may arise from a read error, as a much more abundant clone is one base away. This chain connects TRBV18 to TRBJ1-2, with a weak D call TRBD1 (6 bases). The CDR3 runs to 15 residues. Germline loops: CDR1 KGHSH, CDR2 LQKENI. V was pared by 8 bases and J by 3 bases, with 19 bases between. CDR3 sequence reads: CASKPAGDNDYGYTF. CDR3 DNA sequence: TGTGCCAGCAAACCGGCGGGGGACAATGACTATGGCTACACCTTC.

CDR3 region: CASSEALRVGEQYF. As DNA, the CDR3 is TGTGCCAGCAGTGAAGCGTTGAGGGTAGGCGAGCAGTACTTC. The V and J genes are TRBV2 and TRBJ2-7; possible D gene TRBD2, 5 bases. V lost 0 bases, J lost 6 bases, and 12 bases lay in between. The CDR3 has 14 residues. Germline CDR1 and CDR2: SNHLY and FYNNEI.

This rearrangement joins TRBV4-2 to TRBJ2-7; 8 positions match TRBD1. Germline-derived CDR1 and CDR2 are LGHNA and YNFKEQ. The V segment lost 6 bases and the J segment 5 bases; nucleotides outside the gene matches: 12. The CDR3 is 15 amino acids. CDR3 bases: TGTGCCAGCAGTGGCTGGAGACAGGGGATAGACGAGCAGTACTTC. Amino acids: CASSGWRQGIDEQYF.

This clonotype came up many times. This chain connects TRBV3-1 to TRBJ2-4; TRBD2 agrees at 9 bases. CDR1 is LGHDT, CDR2 YNNKEL, per germline (reference sequence). This CDR3 region has 17 residues. V trimming: 5 bases; J trimming: 0 bases; junction bases outside the gene matches: 8. The CDR3 sequence: CASSDPTSGRAKNIQYF. CDR3 sequence (DNA): TGTGCCAGCAGCGATCCGACTAGCGGAAGAGCCAAAAACATTCAGTACTTC. The variable domain in full, completed from reference TRBV3-1 and TRBJ2-4, reads DTAVSQTPKYLVTQMGNDKSIKCEQNLGHDTMYWYKQDSKKFLKIMFSYNNKELIINETVPNRFSPKSPDKAHLNLHINSLELGDSAVYFCASSDPTSGRAKNIQYFGAGTRLSVL.

The chain joins TRBV11-2 to TRBJ2-7; possible D gene TRBD1, 6 bases. CDR1 is SGHAT, CDR2 FQNNGV, per germline. This CDR3 contains 13 residues. Trimming removed 1 base from V and 7 bases from J, with 11 bases in between. This CDR3 is CASSLVWGLEQYF. The CDR3 nucleotides are TGTGCCAGCAGCTTAGTTTGGGGGCTTGAGCAGTACTTC. The full variable domain, rest sourced from reference TRBV11-2 and TRBJ2-7, is EAGVAQSPRYKIIEKRQSVAFWCNPISGHATLYWYQQILGQGPKLLIQFQNNGVVDDSQLPKDRFSAERLKGVDSTLKIQPAKLEDSAVYLCASSLVWGLEQYFGPGTRLTVT.

The chain couples TRBV27 to TRBJ2-1; TRBD2 agrees at 7 bases. Trimming took 0 bases from V and 5 from J; bases not matched to a gene: 7. Germline V CDR1 and CDR2: MNHEY, SMNVEV (reference sequence). There are 16 residues in the CDR3. The CDR3: CASSLSGEGPHNEQFF. As DNA, the CDR3 is TGTGCCAGCAGTTTATCGGGGGAGGGCCCCCACAATGAGCAGTTCTTC.

This rearrangement joins TRBV7-8 to TRBJ1-5; D gene unclear. The CDR3 length is 17 residues. Trimming cost V 5 bases and J 0 bases, with 17 bases left between them. The germline gives CDR1 SGHVS, CDR2 FQNEAQ. The CDR3 reads CASSPHSVGDSNQPQHF. The CDR3 DNA follows: TGTGCCAGCAGCCCTCATTCAGTGGGTGATAGCAATCAGCCCCAGCATTTT.

The V and J genes are TRBV5-5 and TRBJ2-7; 9 nucleotides line up with TRBD2. The V segment lost 0 bases and the J segment 3 bases; nucleotides outside the gene matches: 7. This CDR3 region has 16 residues. Germline lookup yields CDR1 SGHKS and CDR2 YYEKEE (reference sequence). As DNA, the CDR3 is TGTGCCAGCAGCTTGGTGGGGGGTAGCGGGAGCTACGAGCAGTACTTC. Protein product: CASSLVGGSGSYEQYF.

The gene calls are TRBV5-4 and TRBJ1-3; perhaps TRBD1 as D (6 bases). The CDR3 has 16 residues. Germline V gene data show CDR1 as SGHNT and CDR2 as YYREEE (reference sequence). Trimming removed 2 bases at V and 3 bases at J, with 15 bases between. CDR3 in DNA: TGTGCCAGCAGCTTCGGCGTGGGGGCCGGTGGAAACACCATATATTTT. The encoded protein is CASSFGVGAGGNTIYF.

This chain connects TRBV29-1 to TRBJ1-1; perhaps TRBD1 as D (6 bases). The CDR3 is 11 residues long. V was shortened by 5 bases and J by 4 bases, with 8 bases between the two germline ends. Germline CDR1 reads SQVTM; CDR2 reads ANQGSEA. As DNA, the CDR3 is TGCAGCGTTCAGGGGTCCACTGAAGCTTTCTTT. This sequence encodes CSVQGSTEAFF. The variable domain in full, completed from reference TRBV29-1 and TRBJ1-1, reads SAVISQKPSRDICQRGTSLTIQCQVDSQVTMMFWYRQQPGQSLTLIATANQGSEATYESGFVIDKFPISRPNLTFSTLTVSNMSPEDSSIYLCSVQGSTEAFFGQGTRLTVV.

V is TRBV27 and J is TRBJ2-1; possible D gene TRBD2, 6 bases. CDR3 size: 16 residues. V lost 0 bases and J 5 bases, leaving 14 bases between the germline ends. Germline V CDR1 and CDR2: MNHEY, SMNVEV (reference sequence). CDR3 nucleotide sequence: TGTGCCAGCAGTTTATCGAGTCGGGGAGGCAACAATGAGCAGTTCTTC. Residues: CASSLSSRGGNNEQFF.

This clonotype occurred a few times. V is TRBV5-6 and J is TRBJ2-7; D is possibly TRBD1 or TRBD2 (5 bases each). In germline, CDR1 is SGHDT, CDR2 YYEEEE. V was clipped by 1 base and J by 0 bases, with 11 bases between them. The CDR3 has 15 residues. The chain's CDR3 is CASSLWGSSSYEQYF. The CDR3 coding sequence is TGTGCCAGCAGCTTGTGGGGGTCTAGCTCCTACGAGCAGTACTTC.

This clonotype showed up many times. The chain carries TRBV9 and TRBJ1-2, with a tentative D call TRBD1 (6 bases). CDR3 length equals 14 residues. Trimming shortened V by 0 bases and J by 7 bases, and 13 bases separated the two germline ends. The germline gives CDR1 SGDLS, CDR2 YYNGEE. CDR3 region: CASSVDSLTGGYTF. The CDR3 nucleotides are TGTGCCAGCAGCGTAGATTCCCTGACAGGTGGCTACACCTTC.

This clonotype was detected many times. The chain employs TRBV2 and TRBJ1-1; no reliable D call. The ends were cut back, 6 bases at V and 2 bases at J, with 10 bases in the middle. CDR1 and CDR2 (germline): SNHLY, FYNNEI. The CDR3 has 13 amino acids. The CDR3 region is CASRQTGNTEAFF. The DNA for the CDR3 is TGTGCCAGCAGACAGACGGGAAACACTGAAGCTTTCTTT.

CDR3 protein: CAISDGTSAYEQYF. In DNA form, the CDR3 reads TGTGCCATCAGTGATGGGACTAGCGCATACGAGCAGTACTTC. The V call is TRBV10-3, the J call TRBJ2-7; 10 nucleotides agree with TRBD2. This CDR3 has 14 amino acids. J lost 4 bases, V lost 3 bases, and 3 bases had no gene match. CDR1 and CDR2 from the germline V gene are ENHRY and SYGVKD.